The clone carrying this T cell receptor (delta chain) occurred a few times. The translation of this DNA and the TCRdb protein of a much larger clone differ at residue 7, probably owing to a read error; the protein shown here is translated from the DNA. Trimming took 3 bases from V and 3 from J, leaving 13 bases between them. The V gene's germline CDR1 is GEAIGNYY and CDR2 EKD. The CDR3 is made up of 15 amino acids. This record belongs to a study of gamma-delta chains in newborns, infants, children. Turning to the study itself: Microbial exposure reportedly drives polyclonal innate γδ T cell expansion after birth.

TCRdb redid the clone calls on the reads with CATT. The sample contains some 4,000 delta-chain clones, about 3% of which appear only once. This TCR came from a child who was a newborn, infant or young child, either healthy, febrile or measles-vaccinated (not recorded which). This chain joins TRDV2 and TRDJ2; D is ambiguous. Input material: blood. This CDR3 reads CACDEMRTLTAQLFF. CDR3 DNA sequence: TGTGCCTGTGACGAGATGAGGACCCTGACAGCACAACTCTTCTTT.